This T cell receptor beta chain is drawn from a study of glioma-infiltrating T cells. The CDR3 has 15 amino acids. Trimming took off 6 bases at V and 5 bases at J, with 18 bases between the two ends. The germline CDR1 and CDR2 sequences are MNHNS and SASEGT. In its sample, this clonotype was seen once. A read error may be the cause here, since a much bigger clone is one base away. TCR alpha and beta CDR3 regions were amplified from RNA using iRepertoire nested multiplex PCR. TCRdb ran MiXCR on the multiplex PCR reads and lists one entry per CDR3 protein. Counted here are 150,000 to 200,000 distinct CDR3 sequences, around 40% occurring once; the ten biggest clones make up 5.2%.

This rearrangement joins TRBV6-1 to TRBJ2-3; D is unclear. Sequencing was done on a sample of glioma tissue, nonneoplastic brain tissue, or PBMCs (not recorded which). The source is a human donor with low-grade glioma or glioblastoma, undergoing nonglioma brain surgery, or in good health (not recorded which). Here the CDR3 reads CASSRQLLHEDTQYF. The CDR3 nucleotides are TGTGCCAGCAGCCGGCAACTCCTGCATGAAGATACGCAGTATTTT.